The subject of this entry is one T cell receptor beta chain. Its specific antigen is unknown. The input lacks base qualities; no much larger clone sits a single base away. Reading the germline V gene (reference sequence) gives CDR1 LNHDA and CDR2 SQIVND. Cut back by 5 bases and 4 bases, the V and J ends lie 14 bases apart. The cysteine opens and the phenylalanine closes a CDR3 of 14 amino acids. Just the 42-base CDR3 DNA is kept, in frame starting at base 1. In Seattle, one collaborating source enrolled patients while the infection was active and tracked those patients longitudinally over the course of disease. Each collaborating institution followed its own protocols to collect whole blood in K2EDTA tubes. Collaborator samples were shipped for TCRbeta analysis as frozen whole blood, isolated PBMCs, or DNA extracted from either sample type. These data belong to a study of blood T cell repertoires in COVID-19 (dated by TCRdb to 2018 to 2021). At the level of the whole study: Samples from collaborators originated in the United States, Italy and Spain and spanned both the acute and convalescent phases of COVID-19. The samples were drawn from the first 160 participants of the ongoing ImmuneRACE study and from 1,200 or so subjects provided by 6 global collaborators. Where HLA class I and class II types were available, the types were taken from metadata supplied by the sample provider, not from assay-based typing. The prospective study material was composed of cDNA or gDNA derived from T cells, B-cell-depleted T cells, or PBMCs. Subjects who had been exposed to COVID-19, were actively infected with it, or had recovered from it provided the deeply sampled blood TCRbeta repertoires that made up the dataset. The sample metadata nearly always contained a de-identified subject ID, COVID-19 status, age in years and sex. A freely available public database, intended as a resource for researchers studying the immune response to SARS-CoV-2, is where the repertoires were released. General findings and caveats noted by the study authors: The quantity of clinical and demographic metadata differed by source and by participant and was supplied without curation.

The immunoSEQ Assay, a bias-controlled multiplex PCR, was used to amplify TCRbeta CDR3 regions from genomic DNA. The study's processing was this. The number of nucleated cells in each sample was estimated by amplification of reference gene primers within the assay. To quantify the absolute abundance of each unique TCRbeta CDR3 rearrangement, sequence reads were collapsed and filtered. Productive Simpson clonality was computed per sample as the square root of Simpson's diversity index over productive rearrangements. Not all clones reach the TCRdb copy of this immuneACCESS table, which keeps in-frame sequences only. Checked studies attribute under half of the gap to unresolved V genes and leave the rest unexplained. V, J and clone size were drawn from that table, and D and trimming were deduced from the DNA. A total of about 270,000 clones appear in this sample, roughly 88% of them only once. Jointly, the top ten make up 5.5% to 6% of the sample.

This clonotype was obtained from a woman of 80 years or more with COVID-19, enrolled during active disease. Specimen: peripheral blood. Rearrangement joined TRBV19 to TRBJ1-2, and possibly TRBD1, on 6 matching bases. The CDR3 reads as follows: CASSEWGQAYGYTF. The bases are TGTGCCAGTAGTGAGTGGGGACAAGCCTATGGCTACACCTTC.